The next 27 T cell receptor beta chains were all read from a single sample in a study of control samples from healthy donors and cancer patients. Sequencing was performed with immunoSEQ multiplex PCR; in TCRdb, only in-frame clones are kept and a portion is missing. Of approximately 220,000 clones in the sample, around 94% are singletons; the top ten hold approximately 1.6%. The sequenced sample consisted of blood. The receptors derive from a middle-aged man in good health.

The gene calls are TRBV10-2 and TRBJ2-3; no reliable D call. This CDR3 spans 14 amino acids. V lost 3 bases and J 3 bases, leaving 10 bases between the germline ends. CDR1 is WSHSY, CDR2 SAAADI, per germline. CDR3 DNA: TGCGCCAGCAGTGAACGACGAAGAACAGATACGCAGTATTTT. Protein product: CASSERRRTDTQYF.

The gene calls are TRBV21-1 and TRBJ2-2. TRBV21-1 is deemed a pseudogene. The CDR3 consists of 19 residues. The CDR3 nucleotides are TGTGCCAGCAGCAAAACGGATCGGGGGCGCGAGCGACACACCGGGGAGCTGTTTTTT. This translates into CASSKTDRGRERHTGELFF.

The sample holds one count of this clone. This rearrangement joins TRBV6-5 to TRBJ1-2; 9 nucleotides align to TRBD1. V lost 4 bases and J lost 4; bases outside the gene matches: 4. Germline values: CDR1 MNHEY, CDR2 SVGAGI. The CDR3 is 14 amino acids. The CDR3 spells CASSWDRVGYGYTF. The CDR3, as DNA: TGTGCCAGCAGTTGGGACAGGGTTGGCTATGGCTACACCTTC.

This rearrangement joins TRBV5-1 to TRBJ2-3, with D tentatively TRBD2 (6 bases). V lost 1 base, J lost 6 bases, and 12 bases lay in between. This CDR3 is built from 14 residues. Germline V CDR1 and CDR2: SGHRS, YFSETQ. The CDR3 DNA sequence: TGCGCCAGCAGCTTGTTCGGGGGTGGGGATACGCAGTATTTT. This codes for CASSLFGGGDTQYF. Together with reference TRBV5-1 and TRBJ2-3, the CDR3 gives the full variable domain: KAGVTQTPRYLIKTRGQQVTLSCSPISGHRSVSWYQQTPGQGLQFLFEYFSETQRNKGNFPGRFSGRQFSNSRSEMNVSTLELGDSALYLCASSLFGGGDTQYFGPGTRLTVL.

This clone has just one count. The rearrangement joins TRBV19 to TRBJ1-2; 9 nucleotides line up with TRBD1. Germline V gives CDR1 LNHDA, CDR2 SQIVND (reference sequence). The CDR3 extends over 14 amino acids. V lost 4 bases, J lost 4 bases, and 4 bases stayed unmatched. The CDR3 DNA reads TGTGCCAGTAGTACGGACAGGGGAGGCTATGGCTACACCTTC. This gives the protein CASSTDRGGYGYTF.

This chain uses TRBV6-1 with TRBJ1-4; possibly TRBD1 for D (6 bases). Trimming removed 4 bases from V and 8 bases from J, with 20 bases in between. The CDR3 covers 16 residues. CDR1 is MNHNS and CDR2 is SASEGT in the germline V gene. In nucleotides, the CDR3 is TGTGCCAGCAGTGTGGGGTTGGGGGGCGCCGGAGAAAAACTGTTTTTT. This codes for CASSVGLGGAGEKLFF.

In regard to this clone: At the DNA level, this CDR3 is encoded by other sequences in the same sample as well. This chain joins TRBV2 and TRBJ1-5; D might be TRBD1 (6 bases). This CDR3 has 13 residues. Trimming removed 7 bases at V and 5 bases at J, with 12 bases between. Germline loops: CDR1 SNHLY, CDR2 FYNNEI. CDR3 bases: TGTGCCAGCAACCCCAGGGGCTATCAGCCCCAGCATTTT. Translating it yields CASNPRGYQPQHF.

The chain employs TRBV18 and TRBJ1-1; tentative D call: TRBD1 (5 bases). The V gene lost 3 bases and the J gene lost 6 bases, with 8 bases spanning the gap. The CDR3 extends over 12 amino acids. Germline values: CDR1 KGHSH, CDR2 LQKENI. CDR3 amino acids: CASSPRDAEAFF. Here the CDR3 DNA reads TGTGCCAGCTCACCCAGGGACGCTGAAGCTTTCTTT.

The V and J genes are TRBV28 and TRBJ1-1; 9 bases fit TRBD1. This CDR3 comprises 15 residues. In germline, CDR1 is MDHEN, CDR2 SYDVKM. V lost 4 bases and J lost 4; bases outside the gene matches: 7. The CDR3 sequence: CASSSGTGMSTEAFF. CDR3 bases: TGTGCCAGCAGTTCCGGGACAGGGATGAGCACTGAAGCTTTCTTT.

This chain connects TRBV29-1 to TRBJ2-1; TRBD2 is a possible D gene (6 bases). Germline-derived CDR1 and CDR2 are SQVTM and ANQGSEA. V shed 1 base and J shed 4 bases, with 14 bases lying between them. CDR3 length equals 15 residues. CDR3 residues: CSVEGGLLEYNEQFF. CDR3 bases: TGCAGCGTTGAAGGGGGACTTCTCGAGTACAATGAGCAGTTCTTC.

The chain recombines TRBV5-1 with TRBJ1-1; D not certain. This CDR3 has 13 amino acids. The V gene lost 5 bases and the J gene lost 3 bases, with 11 bases spanning the gap. Germline CDR1 SGHRS, CDR2 YFSETQ. In DNA, the CDR3 is TGCGCCAGCAGTACTGTCATTGACACTGAAGCTTTCTTT. It specifies CASSTVIDTEAFF.

The chain recombines TRBV28 with TRBJ1-3, with 7 bases matching TRBD1. V lost 6 bases to trimming and J lost 0 bases; unmatched junction nucleotides: 8. The CDR3 is 16 residues long. The V gene's germline CDR1 is MDHEN and CDR2 SYDVKM. The CDR3 spells CASRRATGISGNTIYF. In nucleotides, the CDR3 is TGTGCCAGCAGACGGGCGACAGGGATCTCTGGAAACACCATATATTTT.

The V call is TRBV2, the J call TRBJ1-2; the D is unclear. V was clipped by 8 bases and J by 1 base, with 14 bases between them. The CDR3 contains 14 residues. Germline lookup yields CDR1 SNHLY and CDR2 FYNNEI. Here the CDR3 DNA reads TGTGCCAGCCGGATACAAGGACTTAACTATGGCTACACCTTC. As protein: CASRIQGLNYGYTF.

The rearrangement uses TRBV24-1 and TRBJ2-3; D possibly corresponds to TRBD2 (6 bases). The CDR3 length is 15 residues. Between the trimmed V and J ends, which lost 4 bases and 8 bases, there was a span of 18 bases. Germline V CDR1 and CDR2: KGHDR, SFDVKD. For the CDR3, the DNA is TGTGCCACCAGTGACCCCACCGGGACTTCTCTTACGCAGTATTTT. The encoded protein is CATSDPTGTSLTQYF.

The V gene is TRBV6-6, the J gene TRBJ1-3; D gene unclear. Germline CDR1 MNHNY, CDR2 SVGAGI (reference sequence). Trimming removed 5 bases at V and 0 bases at J, with 8 bases between. The CDR3 covers 14 residues. The CDR3 bases are TGTGCCAGCAGTACCGTGACCTCTGGAAACACCATATATTTT. This encodes CASSTVTSGNTIYF.

This clone was seen a handful of times. The chain has TRBV5-1 and TRBJ2-5; D possibly corresponds to TRBD2 (7 bases). Germline loops: CDR1 SGHRS, CDR2 YFSETQ. Between the trimmed V and J ends, which lost 4 bases and 4 bases, there was a span of 14 bases. The CDR3 covers 14 residues. CDR3 in DNA: TGCGCCAGCAGCGGGGGGGGCTCGCGAGAGACCCAGTACTTC. Translating it yields CASSGGGSRETQYF.

The chain combines TRBV23-1 with TRBJ2-5, with TRBD1 identical over 7 bases. TRBV23-1 is classed as an ORF, of uncertain function. V was clipped by 6 bases and J by 0 bases; unmatched bases: 1. The CDR3 length is 13 residues. CDR3 sequence: CASSDRDQETQYF. In DNA form, the CDR3 reads TGCGCCAGCAGCGACAGGGACCAAGAGACCCAGTACTTC.

The chain uses TRBV7-9 and TRBJ1-1; 12 bases map to TRBD1. Germline CDR1 reads SEHNR; CDR2 reads FQNEAQ (reference sequence). V lost 3 bases, J lost 6 bases, and 8 bases stayed unmatched. The CDR3 runs to 16 residues. The CDR3 nucleotides read TGTGCCAGCAGCTTTCCTACCGGGACAGGGGGCCCTGAAGCTTTCTTT. Its protein product is CASSFPTGTGGPEAFF.

The V and J genes are TRBV6-4 and TRBJ1-6; 8 bases are a match to TRBD1. CDR1 is MRHNA and CDR2 is SNTAGT in the germline V gene. The length of the CDR3 is 14 residues. V lost 6 bases, J lost 13 bases, and 11 bases stayed unmatched. The CDR3 DNA sequence: TGTGCCAGCAGGACCGGGACAGGCTTGGGGCCCCTCCACTTT. Encoded protein: CASRTGTGLGPLHF.

The chain links TRBV18 to TRBJ1-1; D is undetermined. Trimming cost V 3 bases and J 0 bases, with 5 bases left between them. This CDR3 is 13 amino acids long. The germline V gene encodes CDR1 KGHSH and CDR2 LQKENI. The CDR3 region is CASSPGVNTEAFF. The DNA of the CDR3 is TGTGCCAGCTCACCCGGAGTGAACACTGAAGCTTTCTTT.

The J gene is TRBJ2-1, the V gene TRBV2; 7 bases line up with TRBD1. CDR3 size: 14 residues. In germline, CDR1 is SNHLY, CDR2 FYNNEI. V lost 6 bases, J lost 7 bases, and 9 bases stayed unmatched. The CDR3 DNA reads as TGTGCCAGCAGGATTAGACAGGGCTATAATGAGCAGTTCTTC. It yields the protein CASRIRQGYNEQFF.

The genes are TRBV24-1 and TRBJ2-3; 10 bases agree with TRBD2. CDR3 length: 17 amino acids. The V and J ends lost 4 bases and 5 bases, in that order; junction bases with no gene match: 11. From germline, CDR1 is KGHDR and CDR2 SFDVKD. The CDR3 coding sequence is TGTGCCACCAGTGACCTCCTCAGCGGGGGGGCCGAAGATACGCAGTATTTT. Its translation is CATSDLLSGGAEDTQYF.

CDR3 in DNA: TGCGCCAGCAGTCAAGGGGCCCACGAGCAGTACGTC. Its protein is CASSQGAHEQYV. The rearrangement joins TRBV23-1 to TRBJ2-7, with D perhaps TRBD1 (5 bases). TRBV23-1 is an open reading frame whose function is uncertain. V was cut by 2 bases and J by 5 bases, with 7 bases left in between. The CDR3 sequence is 12 residues long.

The gene calls are TRBV5-1 and TRBJ2-7, with D possibly matching TRBD1 (6 bases). Germline V gene data show CDR1 as SGHRS and CDR2 as YFSETQ. This CDR3 has 14 amino acids. Trimming cost V 4 bases and J 2 bases, with 13 bases left between them. CDR3 region: CASSPTGRAYEQYV. DNA of the CDR3: TGCGCCAGCAGCCCTACAGGGAGAGCCTACGAGCAGTACGTC.

The chain has TRBV6-6 and TRBJ1-2; TRBD1 aligns across 8 bases. Germline V gene sequence: CDR1 MNHNY, CDR2 SVGAGI (reference sequence). The CDR3 totals 14 residues. V dropped 5 bases and J dropped 8; count of bases not matched to a gene: 10. DNA of the CDR3: TGTGCCAGCAGTCATACAGGGGGAGCGGAGGGCTACACCTTC. Translation gives CASSHTGGAEGYTF.

The chain uses TRBV28 and TRBJ2-3; TRBD1 or TRBD2 may be the D gene (5 bases each). Germline CDR1 reads MDHEN; CDR2 reads SYDVKM. V was trimmed by 10 bases and J by 6 bases, leaving 11 bases between them. The length of the CDR3 is 11 residues. The DNA of the CDR3 is TGTGCCATACCCAGGGACGATACGCAGTATTTT. Its protein is CAIPRDDTQYF. The complete variable domain, with remaining parts taken from reference TRBV28 and TRBJ2-3, reads DVKVTQSSRYLVKRTGEKVFLECVQDMDHENMFWYRQDPGLGLRLIYFSYDVKMKEKGDIPEGYSVSREKKERFSLILESASTNQTSMYLCAIPRDDTQYFGPGTRLTVL.

The rearrangement uses TRBV6-5 and TRBJ2-4; perhaps TRBD1 as D (5 bases). CDR3 length: 14 amino acids. Germline V gene sequence: CDR1 MNHEY, CDR2 SVGAGI. The ends were cut back, 6 bases at V and 6 bases at J, with 15 bases in the middle. This CDR3 is CASRKTEIRNIQYF. CDR3 in DNA: TGTGCCAGCAGAAAGACAGAGATCAGAAACATTCAGTACTTC.